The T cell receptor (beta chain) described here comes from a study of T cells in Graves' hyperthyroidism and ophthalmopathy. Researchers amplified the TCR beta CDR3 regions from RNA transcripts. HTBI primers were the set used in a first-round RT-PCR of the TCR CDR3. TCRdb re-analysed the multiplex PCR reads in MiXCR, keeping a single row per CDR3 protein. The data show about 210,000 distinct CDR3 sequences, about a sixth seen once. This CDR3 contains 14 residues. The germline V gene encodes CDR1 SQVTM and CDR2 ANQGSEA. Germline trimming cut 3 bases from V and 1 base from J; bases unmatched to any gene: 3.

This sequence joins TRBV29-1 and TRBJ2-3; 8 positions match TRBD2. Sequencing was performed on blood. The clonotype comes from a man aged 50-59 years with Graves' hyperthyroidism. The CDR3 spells CSVDMREGTDTQYF. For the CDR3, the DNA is TGCAGCGTTGACATGCGGGAGGGCACAGATACGCAGTATTTT.